The sequence of this T cell receptor (beta chain) was determined in a study of cytomegalovirus exposure and HLA in healthy donors. Study results and limitations: Specificity of three CMV-associated chains for CMV antigens was verified in vitro.

Only a few counts were recorded for this clone. The antigen is undetermined. With 60 Vbeta and 13 Jbeta primers, the PCR was carried out. Some clones are missing from TCRdb's copy, which holds only in-frame ones; the method was immunoSEQ multiplex PCR. The sample includes around 160,000 clones, around 73% of them seen just once. The sequenced sample was PBMCs. The sequence was collected from a male donor in good health and CMV-seronegative.

CDR3 residues: CASSVAGTGTEKLFF. In DNA form, the CDR3 reads TGTGCCAGCAGCGTAGCCGGGACAGGGACTGAAAAACTGTTTTTT. The chain joins TRBV9 to TRBJ1-4, with 9 positions matching TRBD1. The J segment lost 7 bases and the V segment lost 0 bases, leaving 4 bases of the junction unmatched. Germline V lookup: CDR1 SGDLS, CDR2 YYNGEE. The CDR3 consists of 15 residues.